Shown below are 15 T cell receptor beta chains from a single sample sequenced in a study of control samples from healthy donors and cancer patients. Data came from immunoSEQ multiplex PCR; TCRdb stores just in-frame clones and leaves some out. The sample has around 80,000 clones; roughly 93% are singletons. Sequencing input: blood. The receptors stem from a woman between 25 and 40 years old in good health.

The chain combines TRBV20-1 with TRBJ2-5; unclear D gene. Deletions cut 4 bases from V and 4 bases from J, with 7 bases between. Germline V gene data show CDR1 as DFQATT and CDR2 as SNEGSKA (reference sequence). The CDR3 runs to 11 residues. CDR3 sequence (DNA): TGCAGTGCTACCCTTGGAGAGACCCAGTACTTC. It specifies CSATLGETQYF.

The chain uses TRBV7-2 and TRBJ1-2; tentatively, D is TRBD1 (5 bases). Germline loops: CDR1 SGHTA, CDR2 FQGNSA. V lost 11 bases and J lost 6, with 13 bases in between. This CDR3 spans 11 amino acids. The CDR3 DNA reads as TGTGCCGTCTGGGCAGGGAATGGCTACACCTTC. Amino acid sequence: CAVWAGNGYTF.

Concerning this clone itself: The junction does not match germline at one end; this may be a read error. V gene TRBV5-4 combines with J gene TRBJ2-1, with a weak D call TRBD1 (7 bases). CDR1 and CDR2 (germline): SGHNT, YYREEE (reference sequence). This CDR3 region has 16 residues. The CDR3 nucleotides are TGTGCCAGCAGCTCAGGGGGGAGTGGCTCCTACAATGAGCAGCTCTTC. It translates to CASSSGGSGSYNEQLF.

V gene TRBV29-1 combines with J gene TRBJ2-2, with unresolved D. This CDR3 spans 12 amino acids. Germline V gene data show CDR1 as SQVTM and CDR2 as ANQGSEA. In DNA, the CDR3 is TGCACGATAACAGAAAACACCGGGGAGCTGTTTTTT. Amino acids: CTITENTGELFF.

V gene TRBV2 combines with J gene TRBJ2-2; the D gene could be TRBD1 or TRBD2 (5 bases each). Trimming left V 8 bases short and J 7 bases short, with 11 bases between. The CDR3 is 12 amino acids. Germline V gene data show CDR1 as SNHLY and CDR2 as FYNNEI. CDR3 DNA: TGTGCCAGCGGGATGGGGGACGGGGAGCTGTTTTTT. Translation: CASGMGDGELFF.

The genes are TRBV5-4 and TRBJ2-3; D not certain. Per the germline V gene, CDR1 is SGHNT and CDR2 is YYREEE (reference sequence). The length of the CDR3 is 16 residues. The ends were cut back, 4 bases at V and 0 bases at J, with 15 bases in the middle. DNA for the CDR3: TGTGCCAGCAGCGCCGGTCCTGGGTCAAGCACAGATACGCAGTATTTT. Its translation is CASSAGPGSSTDTQYF.

This clone occurred once. The genes are TRBV28 and TRBJ1-3, with D hard to call. Trimming removed 4 bases at V and 3 bases at J, with 10 bases between. Germline loops: CDR1 MDHEN, CDR2 SYDVKM. The CDR3 sequence is 14 residues long. The CDR3 coding sequence is TGTGCCAGCAGTTCACAGACCTTTGGAAACACCATATATTTT. Amino acids: CASSSQTFGNTIYF.

The V call is TRBV10-2, the J call TRBJ1-3, with D unresolved. Germline V gives CDR1 WSHSY, CDR2 SAAADI. The CDR3 is 15 residues long. The V end was cut by 8 bases, the J end by 0 bases, with 14 bases between. The CDR3 DNA reads as TGCGCCAGCCGTGGCGCGATAAGCTCTGGAAACACCATATATTTT. It is translated as CASRGAISSGNTIYF.

This clone was observed a single time. The chain carries TRBV27 and TRBJ2-7, with 9 bases fitting TRBD1. The J segment lost 5 bases and the V segment lost 2 bases, leaving 7 bases of the junction unmatched. Germline-derived CDR1 and CDR2 are MNHEY and SMNVEV (reference sequence). The CDR3 totals 15 residues. The CDR3 region has the DNA TGTGCCAGCAGTTTACCTAACAGGGGGCGTCACGAGCAGTACTTC. It specifies CASSLPNRGRHEQYF.

The chain employs TRBV6-6 and TRBJ1-1; D not certain. The CDR3 loop spans 11 amino acids. Trimming shortened V by 5 bases and J by 5 bases, and 6 bases separated the two germline ends. CDR1 is MNHNY and CDR2 is SVGAGI in the germline V gene (reference sequence). The DNA for the CDR3 is TGTGCCAGCAGTATGGTTACTGAAGCTTTCTTT. This sequence encodes CASSMVTEAFF.

The rearrangement uses TRBV14 and TRBJ1-1, with D unclear. This CDR3 has 13 amino acids. V was pared by 4 bases and J by 1 base, with 7 bases between. The V gene's germline CDR1 is SGHDN and CDR2 FVKESK. CDR3 residues: CASSLWTNTEAFF. DNA of the CDR3: TGTGCCAGCAGCCTGTGGACGAACACTGAAGCTTTCTTT.

The chain links TRBV7-9 to TRBJ2-7; 7 positions match TRBD1. This CDR3 comprises 14 residues. Germline-derived CDR1 and CDR2 are SEHNR and FQNEAQ (reference sequence). J was trimmed by 5 bases and V by 5 bases; bases with no gene match: 9. CDR3 loop: CASSHRDSFHEQYV. The CDR3 coding sequence is TGTGCCAGCAGCCACCGGGACAGCTTTCACGAGCAGTACGTC.

The V gene is TRBV4-2, the J gene TRBJ2-3, with 10 positions matching TRBD2. Germline V lookup: CDR1 LGHNA, CDR2 YNFKEQ. J lost 0 bases, V lost 0 bases, and 9 bases had no gene match. The CDR3 contains 19 residues. The CDR3: CASSQERAGGPFSTDTQYF. The CDR3 DNA reads TGTGCCAGCAGCCAAGAACGAGCGGGGGGGCCCTTTAGCACAGATACGCAGTATTTT.

Here the CDR3 reads CASSFRTGSTLAFF. The CDR3 region has the DNA TGTGCCAGCAGCTTCCGGACAGGGAGTACTTTGGCTTTCTTT. The chain employs TRBV21-1 and TRBJ1-1; the table calls TRBD1, which could not be checked here. TRBV21-1 is annotated as a pseudogene. The CDR3 covers 14 residues.

This rearrangement joins TRBV28 to TRBJ2-6; D is ambiguous. This CDR3 contains 16 residues. Trimming cost V 6 bases and J 1 base, with 13 bases left between them. Germline V CDR1 and CDR2: MDHEN, SYDVKM. CDR3 residues: CASSYLAVSGANVLTF. The CDR3 DNA sequence: TGTGCCAGCAGCTACTTGGCAGTGTCTGGGGCCAACGTCCTGACTTTC.